This T cell receptor (beta chain) was identified during a study of PD-1 blockade in classical Hodgkin lymphoma. Stated time point: newly diagnosed, previously untreated cHL patient sample. Germline V gene data show CDR1 as MNHNS and CDR2 as SASEGT. The CDR3 is 14 amino acids. The V and J ends lost 2 bases and 0 bases respectively, with 7 bases between them. This clone was recorded once. The protocol was immunoSEQ multiplex PCR, while the TCRdb copy is restricted to in-frame clones and leaves out a portion. The sample consists of roughly 77,000 clones, roughly 92% of them appearing once. The chain uses TRBV6-1 and TRBJ1-1; the D is unclear. The specimen sequenced was peripheral blood mononuclear cells (PBMCs). This clonotype was sampled from a human donor with classical Hodgkin lymphoma. CDR3 nucleotide sequence: TGTGCCAGCAGTGAACGGCTCATGAACACTGAAGCTTTCTTT. This sequence encodes CASSERLMNTEAFF.